These 30 T cell receptor beta chains originate from one sample sequenced in a study of long-term antiretroviral therapy in people with HIV (dated by TCRdb to 2021 to 2024). Sequencing of the TRB variable region was done with the immunoSEQ hsTCRB v3.0 assay at survey level resolution. Not all clones reach the TCRdb copy of this immuneACCESS table, which keeps in-frame sequences only. Checked studies attribute under half of the gap to unresolved V genes and leave the rest unexplained. The sample table contains about 27,000 clones; only one count was recorded for 75% to 85% of them. Of the sample, more than 4% falls within the top ten clones. The source material was unsorted PBMCs, sampled 0.5 years after starting antiretroviral therapy. Every receptor here comes from a woman between 35 and 50 years old with HIV.

The chain uses TRBV2 and TRBJ2-5; 7 bases match TRBD2. Germline CDR1 reads SNHLY; CDR2 reads FYNNEI. Trimming took 5 bases from V and 3 from J; bases not matched to a gene: 3. This CDR3 has 13 residues. The CDR3 loop is CASSWLAEETQYF. The CDR3 DNA follows: TGTGCCAGCAGTTGGCTAGCGGAAGAGACCCAGTACTTC.

The rearrangement uses TRBV9 and TRBJ2-3; TRBD1 is a possible D gene (6 bases). Germline CDR1 reads SGDLS; CDR2 reads YYNGEE. CDR3 length: 13 residues. V was clipped by 2 bases and J by 7 bases, with 11 bases between them. The DNA of the CDR3 is TGTGCCAGCAGCGTTGGGGGCGCAAATACGCAGTATTTT. Its translation: CASSVGGANTQYF. Full variable domain (remainder filled in from reference TRBV9 and TRBJ2-3): DSGVTQTPKHLITATGQRVTLRCSPRSGDLSVYWYQQSLDQGLQFLIQYYNGEERAKGNILERFSAQQFPDLHSELNLSSLELGDSALYFCASSVGGANTQYFGPGTRLTVL.

CDR3 protein: CASSSIVRSTDTQYF. CDR3 DNA sequence: TGTGCCAGTAGTAGTATTGTGAGGAGCACAGATACGCAGTATTTT. V gene TRBV19 combines with J gene TRBJ2-3; D is undetermined. The CDR3 loop spans 15 amino acids. Trimming took 4 bases from V and 0 from J, leaving 11 bases between them. Germline V gene lookup returns CDR1 LNHDA and CDR2 SQIVND (reference sequence).

The rearrangement links TRBV30 to TRBJ2-2; D ambiguous. Deletions cut 6 bases from V and 0 bases from J, with 11 bases between. Germline V lookup: CDR1 GTSNPN, CDR2 SVGIG (reference sequence). This CDR3 is built from 14 residues. The CDR3 region is CACSRPANTGELFF. As DNA, the CDR3 is TGTGCCTGCAGCCGACCGGCGAACACCGGGGAGCTGTTTTTT. The full variable domain, with the rest looked up from reference TRBV30 and TRBJ2-2, is SQTIHQWPATLVQPVGSPLSLECTVEGTSNPNLYWYRQAAGRGLQLLFYSVGIGQISSEVPQNLSASRPQDRQFILSSKKLLLSDSGFYLCACSRPANTGELFFGEGSRLTVL.

The chain is built from TRBV6-6 and TRBJ2-1; tentatively, D is TRBD1 (6 bases). The germline CDR1 and CDR2 sequences are MNHNY and SVGAGI (reference sequence). This CDR3 spans 14 amino acids. The germline V and J ends were trimmed by 0 bases and 8 bases, with 11 bases remaining between them. The CDR3 DNA is TGTGCCAGCAGTTACTCCACAGGGAGCGATGAGCAGTTCTTC. It yields the protein CASSYSTGSDEQFF.

The V gene is TRBV18, the J gene TRBJ2-4; 8 bases agree with TRBD1. Looked up from germline, CDR1 is KGHSH and CDR2 is LQKENI. This CDR3 contains 14 residues. Unmatched junction bases numbered 7, after V lost 6 bases and J lost 6 bases. The CDR3 is CASSNQGAGNIQYF. CDR3 DNA: TGTGCCAGCTCGAATCAGGGGGCGGGAAACATTCAGTACTTC.

The rearrangement uses TRBV5-1 and TRBJ2-1, with TRBD1 matching over 7 bases. The germline CDR1 and CDR2 sequences are SGHRS and YFSETQ. Trimming cost V 4 bases and J 6 bases; bases outside gene matches: 10. The CDR3 extends over 15 amino acids. This CDR3 reads CASSDPGTVSNEQFF. DNA of the CDR3: TGCGCCAGCAGCGACCCCGGGACAGTAAGCAATGAGCAGTTCTTC.

This clone is a singleton in its sample. V usage is TRBV4-1 and J usage is TRBJ1-1; D is possibly TRBD1 (5 bases). The germline V gene has CDR1 MGHRA and CDR2 YSYEKL. V gave up 4 bases and J gave up 11 bases, with 17 bases separating them. CDR3 length: 13 amino acids. CDR3 residues: CASSRSGGDEAFF. The CDR3 DNA sequence: TGCGCCAGCAGCCGTAGCGGGGGTGATGAGGCTTTCTTT.

The chain has TRBV23-1 and TRBJ2-3, with unresolved D. TRBV23-1 qualifies as an ORF whose function is uncertain. The CDR3 consists of 17 residues. Trimming pared 0 bases from V and 5 bases from J, leaving 18 bases between. CDR3 bases: TGCGCCAGCAGTCAATCATTCCTAGGTTTGTTGCGAGATACGCAGTATTTT. This gives the protein CASSQSFLGLLRDTQYF.

V and J are TRBV28 and TRBJ2-2; 8 nucleotides line up with TRBD2. The ends lost 5 bases at V and 2 bases at J; junction bases unmatched: 4. The CDR3 is made up of 15 amino acids. Germline V CDR1 and CDR2: MDHEN, SYDVKM. CDR3 amino acids: CASSVAGYNTGELFF. The DNA of the CDR3 is TGTGCCAGCAGTGTAGCGGGGTATAACACCGGGGAGCTGTTTTTT.

The CDR3 region has the DNA TGCGCCAGCAGCTTGACCGGACAGGCGGGCGGGGAGCTGTTTTTT. Translation gives CASSLTGQAGGELFF. The chain joins TRBV5-1 to TRBJ2-2, with 7 bases aligning to TRBD1. Trimming at V came to 1 base and at J to 7 bases, leaving 7 bases not matched to a gene. This CDR3 has 15 amino acids. The germline V gene encodes CDR1 SGHRS and CDR2 YFSETQ.

This chain links TRBV7-2 with TRBJ1-1; TRBD1 matches at 10 bases. The CDR3 is 15 residues long. Germline-derived CDR1 and CDR2 are SGHTA and FQGNSA. The junction had 4 bases not matched to a gene; V was cut back by 1 base and J by 5 bases. CDR3 region: CASSLEGQGITEAFF. The CDR3, as DNA: TGTGCCAGCAGCTTAGAGGGACAGGGGATAACTGAAGCTTTCTTT.

The chain combines TRBV4-2 with TRBJ2-3; possibly TRBD2 for D (5 bases). The CDR3 is 15 amino acids. The ends were cut back, 6 bases at V and 1 base at J, with 14 bases in the middle. Germline CDR1 and CDR2: LGHNA and YNFKEQ. In DNA, the CDR3 is TGTGCCAGCAGTCCCATCAGCGGTGGCACAGATACGCAGTATTTT. This gives the protein CASSPISGGTDTQYF.

V is TRBV6-5 and J is TRBJ1-6; D is perhaps TRBD1 (5 bases). Germline CDR1 is MNHEY and CDR2 is SVGAGI. The CDR3 covers 15 residues. V was pared by 0 bases and J by 6 bases, with 9 bases between. The CDR3 protein is CASSYSQGTNSPLHF. The CDR3, as DNA: TGTGCCAGCAGTTACTCCCAGGGAACTAATTCACCCCTCCACTTT.

V is TRBV30 and J is TRBJ1-6; the match to TRBD1 covers 9 bases. V lost 5 bases and J lost 8; bases outside the gene matches: 7. Germline-derived CDR1 and CDR2 are GTSNPN and SVGIG (reference sequence). The CDR3 sequence is 14 residues long. The CDR3 is CAWEPGQGYSPLHF. The CDR3 coding sequence is TGTGCCTGGGAACCGGGACAGGGTTATTCACCCCTCCACTTT.

The chain has TRBV5-6 and TRBJ2-5; D may be TRBD2 (6 bases). CDR3 length: 13 residues. The germline CDR1 and CDR2 sequences are SGHDT and YYEEEE. Between the trimmed V and J ends, which lost 2 bases and 5 bases, there was a span of 10 bases. CDR3 loop: CASSFVAGETQYF. In DNA, the CDR3 is TGTGCCAGCAGCTTCGTGGCGGGGGAGACCCAGTACTTC.

CDR3 bases: TGTGCCAGCAGCTTGGGGGCAGGGGGCTCTGAAAAACTGTTTTTT. The encoded protein is CASSLGAGGSEKLFF. V and J are TRBV5-6 and TRBJ1-4; TRBD1 aligns across 8 bases. The CDR3 contains 15 residues. CDR1 and CDR2 from the germline V gene are SGHDT and YYEEEE. Losses at the gene ends were 0 bases for V and 7 bases for J; bases not matched to a gene: 5.

This chain joins TRBV9 and TRBJ1-1, with 7 bases aligning to TRBD1. Per the germline V gene, CDR1 is SGDLS and CDR2 is YYNGEE. The CDR3 runs 15 residues. With 3 bases clipped from V and 0 bases from J, the junction kept 5 bases outside the gene matches. CDR3 sequence (DNA): TGTGCCAGCAGCGCAAATCAGGGGGTGAACACTGAAGCTTTCTTT. Its protein product is CASSANQGVNTEAFF.

The chain combines TRBV4-2 with TRBJ2-7; D is possibly TRBD2 (5 bases). Germline values: CDR1 LGHNA, CDR2 YNFKEQ. The CDR3 sequence is 14 residues long. The V gene lost 0 bases and the J gene lost 0 bases, with 6 bases spanning the gap. CDR3 region: CASSQEGSSYEQYF. CDR3 nucleotides: TGTGCCAGCAGCCAAGAAGGGAGCTCCTACGAGCAGTACTTC.

The chain carries TRBV2 and TRBJ2-5; D unresolved. V dropped 7 bases and J dropped 3 bases, with 12 bases sitting between them. Germline lookup yields CDR1 SNHLY and CDR2 FYNNEI. This CDR3 has 13 residues. The CDR3 protein is CASKAAGKETQYF. The CDR3 DNA reads as TGTGCCAGCAAGGCCGCCGGAAAAGAGACCCAGTACTTC.

The chain joins TRBV18 to TRBJ1-5; maybe TRBD1 (6 bases). The length of the CDR3 is 13 residues. Germline values: CDR1 KGHSH, CDR2 LQKENI. The germline V and J ends were trimmed by 5 bases and 6 bases, with 11 bases remaining between them. The CDR3 is CASSTGFAQPQHF. CDR3 coding DNA: TGTGCCAGCTCAACAGGGTTTGCTCAGCCCCAGCATTTT.

This clone was picked up one time. This rearrangement joins TRBV5-1 to TRBJ1-4, with 7 bases lining up with TRBD1. The CDR3 contains 15 residues. V shed 1 base and J 8 bases; nucleotides not matched to a gene: 8. CDR1 and CDR2 (germline): SGHRS, YFSETQ. CDR3: CASSLPDRRGEKLFF. For the CDR3, the DNA is TGCGCCAGCAGCTTGCCGGACAGGAGGGGAGAAAAACTGTTTTTT.

This chain uses TRBV12-5 with TRBJ2-2; the D is unclear. The CDR3 loop spans 16 amino acids. Trimming took off 3 bases at V and 8 bases at J, with 19 bases between the two ends. Germline loops: CDR1 LGHNT, CDR2 FRNRAP. The CDR3 DNA reads as TGTGCTAGTGGTTTAGACCTCCGGGCCCCGCTTGGGGAGCTGTTTTTT. It encodes CASGLDLRAPLGELFF.

This chain joins TRBV6-5 and TRBJ1-5; a weak D match, TRBD1 (6 bases). Germline CDR1 reads MNHEY; CDR2 reads SVGAGI. This CDR3 is built from 13 residues. Between the trimmed V and J ends, which lost 6 bases and 6 bases, there was a span of 12 bases. The CDR3 DNA follows: TGTGCCAGCAGCCCGGGACAAGGTCAGCCCCAGCATTTT. It yields the protein CASSPGQGQPQHF.

The chain carries TRBV30 and TRBJ1-3; D might be TRBD1 (6 bases). Trimming removed 5 bases at V and 0 bases at J, with 17 bases between. The CDR3 is made up of 16 amino acids. Germline V gene lookup returns CDR1 GTSNPN and CDR2 SVGIG (reference sequence). CDR3 in DNA: TGTGCCTGGGGGGGAATGGGACATCGCTCTGGAAACACCATATATTTT. This gives the protein CAWGGMGHRSGNTIYF.

This chain links TRBV4-3 with TRBJ2-2; D not resolved. The germline gives CDR1 LGHNA, CDR2 YSLEER. CDR3 size: 13 residues. Trimming left V 0 bases short and J 5 bases short, with 4 bases between. The CDR3 region is CASSQERTGELFF. Here the CDR3 DNA reads TGCGCCAGCAGCCAAGAACGGACCGGGGAGCTGTTTTTT.

The chain couples TRBV6-6 to TRBJ2-3; a possible D gene is TRBD2 (5 bases). Germline V lookup: CDR1 MNHNY, CDR2 SVGAGI (reference sequence). The CDR3 totals 16 residues. V was pared by 5 bases and J by 0 bases, with 15 bases between. DNA for the CDR3: TGTGCCAGCAGTCCCCCCGGGATCATGAGCACAGATACGCAGTATTTT. Translating gives CASSPPGIMSTDTQYF.

The V call is TRBV18, the J call TRBJ2-1; D tentatively fits TRBD1 or TRBD2 (6 bases each). Per germline, CDR1 KGHSH and CDR2 LQKENI. The V gene lost 1 base and the J gene lost 0 bases, with 7 bases spanning the gap. The CDR3 totals 15 residues. The CDR3 loop is CASSPQGGSYNEQFF. The CDR3 DNA reads TGTGCCAGCTCACCACAGGGGGGCTCCTACAATGAGCAGTTCTTC. The whole variable domain, remainder taken from reference TRBV18 and TRBJ2-1, is NAGVMQNPRHLVRRRGQEARLRCSPMKGHSHVYWYRQLPEEGLKFMVYLQKENIIDESGMPKERFSAEFPKEGPSILRIQQVVRGDSAAYFCASSPQGGSYNEQFFGPGTRLTVL.

The rearrangement links TRBV6-4 to TRBJ2-2, with a possible D match to TRBD2 (5 bases). CDR3 size: 15 residues. V lost 3 bases to trimming and J lost 0 bases, with 8 bases between them. Germline values: CDR1 MRHNA, CDR2 SNTAGT. CDR3 DNA sequence: TGTGCCAGCAGTGAGGGGAGAGCGAACACCGGGGAGCTGTTTTTT. This gives the protein CASSEGRANTGELFF.

The chain carries TRBV6-6 and TRBJ1-1; TRBD1 matches at 7 bases. CDR1 and CDR2 (germline): MNHNY, SVGAGI (reference sequence). This CDR3 has 15 amino acids. V lost 5 bases and J lost 0; bases outside the gene matches: 6. CDR3 loop: CASSTRTGLNTEAFF. Written as DNA, the CDR3 is TGTGCCAGCAGTACCCGGACAGGCTTGAACACTGAAGCTTTCTTT.